This TCR beta chain came from a study of blood T cell repertoires in COVID-19. Using immunoSEQ multiplex PCR, the repertoire was profiled, and TCRdb retains in-frame clones only, with some absent. Among 350,000 to 550,000 clones, 75% to 90% were seen once, and the ten largest hold 4.3%. Germline assignment: CDR1 LGHDT and CDR2 YNNKEL (reference sequence). Trimming removed 0 bases at V and 8 bases at J, with 20 bases between. The CDR3 extends over 17 amino acids. This clone was detected only once. This clonotype was obtained from a woman aged 30 to 39 with acute or convalescent COVID-19. What was sequenced was peripheral blood. The rearrangement uses TRBV3-1 (or the pseudogene TRBV3-2) and TRBJ2-1, with D maybe TRBD2 (7 bases). The CDR3 nucleotides are TGTGCCAGCAGCCAAGAACGGTGGAGGGGGGGCTCTGATGAGCAGTTCTTC. This translates into CASSQERWRGGSDEQFF.